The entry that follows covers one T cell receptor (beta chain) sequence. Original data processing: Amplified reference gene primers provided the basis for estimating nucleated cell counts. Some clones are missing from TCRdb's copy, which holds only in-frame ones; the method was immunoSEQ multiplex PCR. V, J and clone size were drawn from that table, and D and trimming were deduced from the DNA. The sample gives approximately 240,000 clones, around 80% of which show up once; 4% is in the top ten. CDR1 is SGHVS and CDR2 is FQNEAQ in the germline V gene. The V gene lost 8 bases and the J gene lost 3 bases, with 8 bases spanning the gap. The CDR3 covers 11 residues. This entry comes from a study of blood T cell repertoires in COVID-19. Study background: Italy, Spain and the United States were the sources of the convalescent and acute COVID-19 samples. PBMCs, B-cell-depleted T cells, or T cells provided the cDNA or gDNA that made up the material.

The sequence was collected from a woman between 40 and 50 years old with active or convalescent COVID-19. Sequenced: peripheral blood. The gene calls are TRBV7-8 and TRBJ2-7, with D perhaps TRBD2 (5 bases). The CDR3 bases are TGTGCCAGCGGAGGCAGCTACGAGCAGTACGTC. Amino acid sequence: CASGGSYEQYV.